This T cell receptor (beta chain) was found in a study of CD8+CD57+ T cells in acquired aplastic anemia. Genomic DNA, the template, was used for profiling of the TCR beta VDJ and CDR3. Via MiXCR, TCRdb re-called the reads, giving one row per CDR3 protein. The table has over 150,000 distinct CDR3 sequences, roughly 56% seen once. Notes on this clonotype: What it binds is not known. The conserved closing phenylalanine or tryptophan is absent in this CDR3, likely reflecting a read error.

General study results and limits: Patients and controls shared over 25 CD8+ CDR3 sequences.

Sequencing input: sorted CD4+, CD8+, or CD8+CD57+ T cells (not recorded which) from PBMCs. This TCR was sampled from a human donor in good health, serving as a control.

CDR3 loop: CASSAELAGNEQFS. The CDR3 DNA is TGTGCCAGCAGCGCGGAACTAGCTGGGAATGAGCAGTTCTCC. V and J are TRBV7-3 and TRBJ2-1; a possible D gene is TRBD2 (6 bases). The CDR3 contains 14 residues. The germline CDR1 and CDR2 sequences are SGHTA and FQGTGA. V was trimmed by 5 bases and J by 7 bases, leaving 15 bases between them.